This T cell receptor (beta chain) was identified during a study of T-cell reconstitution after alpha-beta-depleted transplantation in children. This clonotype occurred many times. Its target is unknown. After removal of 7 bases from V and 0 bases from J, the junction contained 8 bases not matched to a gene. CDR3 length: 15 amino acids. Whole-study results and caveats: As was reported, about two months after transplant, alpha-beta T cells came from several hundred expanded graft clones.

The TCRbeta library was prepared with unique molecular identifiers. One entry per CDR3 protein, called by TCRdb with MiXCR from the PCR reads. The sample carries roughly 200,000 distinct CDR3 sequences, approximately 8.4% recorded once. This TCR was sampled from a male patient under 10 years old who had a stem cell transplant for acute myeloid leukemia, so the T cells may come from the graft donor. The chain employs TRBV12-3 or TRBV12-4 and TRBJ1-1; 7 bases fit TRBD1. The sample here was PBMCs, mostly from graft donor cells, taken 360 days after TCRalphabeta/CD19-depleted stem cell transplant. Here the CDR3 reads CASTSRDSMNTEAFF. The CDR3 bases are TGTGCCAGCACCTCTCGGGACAGCATGAACACTGAAGCTTTCTTT.